The 31 T cell receptor beta chains below all came from one sample that was sequenced in a study of cytotoxic CD8 clonotypes in ibrutinib-treated CLL. Sequenced by immunoSEQ multiplex PCR; TCRdb stores in-frame clones only, minus some. Of 45,000 to 65,000 clones listed, approximately 87% are singletons. Material: PBMCs, obtained after 24 months of ibrutinib treatment. Receptors originate from a human donor with chronic lymphocytic leukemia.

This clone was seen a few times. J is TRBJ2-1 and V is TRBV7-2; D remains ambiguous. Deletions cut 3 bases from V and 9 bases from J, with 15 bases between. This CDR3 contains 14 residues. CDR1 and CDR2 from the germline V gene are SGHTA and FQGNSA. CDR3 nucleotides: TGTGCCAGCAGCTTCGGCAGATTTATAGGTGAGCAGTTCTTC. As protein: CASSFGRFIGEQFF.

The rearrangement uses TRBV28 and TRBJ1-2; D is ambiguous. CDR1 and CDR2 (germline): MDHEN, SYDVKM. Between the trimmed V and J ends, which lost 5 bases and 4 bases, there was a span of 14 bases. The CDR3 runs to 14 residues. CDR3 loop: CASSTWTNGYGYTF. For the CDR3, the DNA is TGTGCCAGCAGTACATGGACGAACGGCTATGGCTACACCTTC.

The V gene is TRBV30, the J gene TRBJ1-5; 7 nucleotides align to TRBD1. The germline gives CDR1 GTSNPN, CDR2 SVGIG (reference sequence). The CDR3 has 15 residues. Trimming cost V 2 bases and J 2 bases; bases outside gene matches: 6. CDR3 DNA sequence: TGTGCCTGGAGTTTGAGGCAGGGGGGCAATCAGCCCCAGCATTTT. As protein: CAWSLRQGGNQPQHF.

The chain carries TRBV6-4 and TRBJ1-1; weak D call: TRBD1 (5 bases). The CDR3 runs to 13 residues. V was clipped by 4 bases and J by 5 bases, with 11 bases between them. Germline V gene data show CDR1 as MRHNA and CDR2 as SNTAGT. The CDR3 bases are TGTGCCAGCAGTGTTTCCGAGGGGACTGAAGCTTTCTTT. Encoded protein: CASSVSEGTEAFF.

V usage is TRBV18 and J usage is TRBJ2-3; the D gene could be TRBD1 or TRBD2 (5 bases each). Germline V CDR1 and CDR2: KGHSH, LQKENI. This CDR3 has 14 amino acids. V gave up 3 bases and J gave up 1 base, with 8 bases separating them. The CDR3 nucleotides read TGTGCCAGCTCACCGGGACCCGGCACAGATACGCAGTATTTT. Amino acids: CASSPGPGTDTQYF. The entire variable domain, with the rest obtained from reference TRBV18 and TRBJ2-3, is as follows: NAGVMQNPRHLVRRRGQEARLRCSPMKGHSHVYWYRQLPEEGLKFMVYLQKENIIDESGMPKERFSAEFPKEGPSILRIQQVVRGDSAAYFCASSPGPGTDTQYFGPGTRLTVL.

The chain joins TRBV6-6 to TRBJ2-6; 8 bases fit TRBD2. Germline CDR1 reads MNHNY; CDR2 reads SVGAGI (reference sequence). The CDR3 has 16 residues. V was clipped by 10 bases and J by 0 bases; unmatched bases: 8. This chain's CDR3 is CATSGGLRSGANVLTF. The CDR3 DNA reads TGTGCCACCTCGGGGGGGCTGCGCTCTGGGGCCAACGTCCTGACTTTC.

Remarks on this clone: The junction differs from germline at one of its ends, possibly a read error. This rearrangement joins TRBV7-3 to TRBJ2-1; D unclear. The CDR3 loop spans 13 amino acids. Germline CDR1 SGHTA, CDR2 FQGTGA. CDR3 protein: CASSGSSNNEQFF. DNA for the CDR3: TGTGCCAGCAGCGGATCCTCCAACAATGAGCAGTTCTTC.

The chain recombines TRBV4-2 with TRBJ1-2; D is undetermined. With 2 bases removed from V and 4 bases from J, the gap between germline ends came to 17 bases. The CDR3 length is 16 residues. Germline loops: CDR1 LGHNA, CDR2 YNFKEQ. CDR3 loop: CASSQTPGRKSYGYTF. The CDR3 DNA follows: TGTGCCAGCAGCCAAACCCCGGGCCGAAAGAGCTATGGCTACACCTTC.

This clone was seen only once. The chain links TRBV27 to TRBJ2-7; TRBD1 aligns across 8 bases. The germline V gene has CDR1 MNHEY and CDR2 SMNVEV (reference sequence). The CDR3 runs to 14 residues. V was clipped by 3 bases and J by 5 bases; unmatched bases: 6. The CDR3 DNA reads TGTGCCAGCAGTTTTCAGGGGGCTTGGAACGAGCAGTACTTC. Protein: CASSFQGAWNEQYF.

This sequence joins TRBV5-1 and TRBJ2-3, with a tentative D call TRBD1 (6 bases). CDR1 is SGHRS and CDR2 is YFSETQ in the germline V gene. Trimming cost V 7 bases and J 2 bases, with 17 bases left between them. This CDR3 spans 15 amino acids. The CDR3 here is CASSVNGQHTDTQYF. The CDR3, as DNA: TGCGCCAGCTCGGTGAATGGACAGCACACAGATACGCAGTATTTT.

A note on this clone: This same CDR3 is encoded by further DNA sequences in the sample. The chain joins TRBV5-1 to TRBJ2-2; TRBD2 aligns across 12 bases. V trimming: 0 bases; J trimming: 6 bases; junction bases outside the gene matches: 6. The CDR3 has 17 amino acids. The germline gives CDR1 SGHRS, CDR2 YFSETQ. In DNA, the CDR3 is TGCGCCAGCAGCTTGGCATCGCTAGCGGGAGGGCCCGGGGAGCTGTTTTTT. This gives the protein CASSLASLAGGPGELFF.

The chain couples TRBV2 to TRBJ1-4; D is ambiguous. The V end lost 4 bases, the J end lost 8 bases, and 8 bases lay between the germline ends. The germline CDR1 and CDR2 sequences are SNHLY and FYNNEI. This CDR3 spans 12 amino acids. The CDR3 sequence is CASSGMVEKLFF. DNA for the CDR3: TGTGCCAGCAGTGGAATGGTGGAAAAACTGTTTTTT.

There are a few counts of this clone. The chain couples TRBV19 to TRBJ2-4; possibly TRBD2 for D (7 bases). CDR1 is LNHDA and CDR2 is SQIVND in the germline V gene (reference sequence). Trimming shortened V by 5 bases and J by 9 bases, and 20 bases separated the two germline ends. This CDR3 has 15 amino acids. Here the CDR3 reads CASSPPGGAIAIQYF. In nucleotides, the CDR3 is TGTGCCAGTAGTCCCCCGGGGGGCGCCATCGCCATTCAGTACTTC.

The CDR3 sequence is CASSPQVGGVSEQFF. The DNA of the CDR3 is TGTGCCAGCTCACCACAAGTAGGGGGAGTCAGCGAGCAGTTCTTC. The chain combines TRBV18 with TRBJ2-1; TRBD1 might be the D (6 bases). Between the trimmed V and J ends, which lost 1 base and 10 bases, there was a span of 17 bases. The CDR3 length is 15 residues. Looked up from germline, CDR1 is KGHSH and CDR2 is LQKENI.

This clone occurred a few times. The rearrangement joins TRBV4-2 to TRBJ1-3; no reliable D call. V shed 4 bases and J shed 1 base, with 2 bases lying between them. From germline, CDR1 is LGHNA and CDR2 YNFKEQ. The CDR3 runs to 12 residues. The DNA of the CDR3 is TGTGCCAGCAGCCGATCTGGAAACACCATATATTTT. It yields the protein CASSRSGNTIYF.

The J gene is TRBJ1-2, the V gene TRBV5-1, with D perhaps matching TRBD1 (5 bases). Germline V gene sequence: CDR1 SGHRS, CDR2 YFSETQ. Trimming took off 4 bases at V and 8 bases at J, with 15 bases between the two ends. CDR3 length equals 13 residues. In nucleotides, the CDR3 is TGCGCCAGCAGCCCGGGACTCTCAGGAGGCTACACCTTC. Protein: CASSPGLSGGYTF.

The chain uses TRBV28 and TRBJ2-2; no reliable D call. The CDR3 totals 16 residues. Germline V gene data show CDR1 as MDHEN and CDR2 as SYDVKM. Trimming left V 3 bases short and J 4 bases short, with 15 bases between. CDR3 in amino acids: CASSFSRAHGTGELFF. The CDR3 DNA reads as TGTGCCAGCAGTTTCAGTCGTGCCCATGGCACCGGGGAGCTGTTTTTT.

The chain couples TRBV19 to TRBJ1-2; the D is unclear. Germline V gene data show CDR1 as LNHDA and CDR2 as SQIVND (reference sequence). Trimming removed 3 bases from V and 2 bases from J, with 16 bases in between. This CDR3 has 16 amino acids. CDR3 protein: CASSITSAATNYGYTF. The CDR3 bases are TGTGCCAGTAGTATCACATCGGCCGCAACCAACTATGGCTACACCTTC. The complete variable domain, with remaining parts taken from reference TRBV19 and TRBJ1-2, reads DGGITQSPKYLFRKEGQNVTLSCEQNLNHDAMYWYRQDPGQGLRLIYYSQIVNDFQKGDIAEGYSVSREKKESFPLTVTSAQKNPTAFYLCASSITSAATNYGYTFGSGTRLTVV.

This chain links TRBV9 with TRBJ2-3; 9 bases match TRBD2. Per germline, CDR1 SGDLS and CDR2 YYNGEE. This CDR3 comprises 16 residues. V was clipped by 0 bases and J by 0 bases; unmatched bases: 2. Here the CDR3 reads CASSVVSGSSTDTQYF. Written as DNA, the CDR3 is TGTGCCAGCAGCGTAGTTAGCGGGAGCAGCACAGATACGCAGTATTTT.

The chain recombines TRBV10-1 with TRBJ2-7; the D is unclear. The CDR3 contains 15 residues. Trimming cost V 3 bases and J 0 bases, with 12 bases left between them. Looked up from germline, CDR1 is WNHNN and CDR2 is SYGVQD (reference sequence). The CDR3 loop reads CASSDRRLSSYEQYF. The CDR3 DNA sequence: TGCGCCAGCAGTGATCGACGGTTATCCTCCTACGAGCAGTACTTC.

This clone has only one observation. The J gene is TRBJ2-3, the V gene TRBV7-2; possible D gene TRBD2, 6 bases. V lost 1 base and J lost 4, with 9 bases in between. The germline gives CDR1 SGHTA, CDR2 FQGNSA. The CDR3 spans 14 residues. For the CDR3, the DNA is TGTGCCAGCAGCTTAGGGAGGGCCCCAGATACGCAGTATTTT. As protein: CASSLGRAPDTQYF.

The V call is TRBV7-6, the J call TRBJ2-7; D not certain. Trimming shortened V by 4 bases and J by 4 bases, and 8 bases separated the two germline ends. The CDR3 extends over 12 amino acids. Per the germline V gene, CDR1 is SGHVS and CDR2 is FNYEAQ. As DNA, the CDR3 is TGTGCCAGCAGCTCCGATCGGTACGAGCAGTACTTC. This sequence encodes CASSSDRYEQYF.

The chain combines TRBV9 with TRBJ2-7; tentatively, D is TRBD1 (6 bases). V lost 4 bases and J lost 3, with 20 bases in between. CDR1 is SGDLS, CDR2 YYNGEE, per germline. The CDR3 spans 16 residues. The CDR3 here is CASSPAANRVFYEQYF. CDR3 nucleotides: TGTGCCAGCAGCCCAGCGGCTAACAGGGTTTTCTACGAGCAGTACTTC.

The chain recombines TRBV9 with TRBJ2-5, with TRBD2 matching over 12 bases. Germline V CDR1 and CDR2: SGDLS, YYNGEE. This CDR3 has 17 residues. V was clipped by 0 bases and J by 4 bases; unmatched bases: 7. The CDR3 region has the DNA TGTGCCAGCAGCGTAGATCTAGCGGGAGGGCAAGTAGAGACCCAGTACTTC. The encoded protein is CASSVDLAGGQVETQYF.

The V and J genes are TRBV28 and TRBJ2-7; 9 bases line up with TRBD1. This CDR3 is 15 amino acids long. V trimming: 3 bases; J trimming: 8 bases; junction bases outside the gene matches: 11. Germline V gene sequence: CDR1 MDHEN, CDR2 SYDVKM. CDR3 coding DNA: TGTGCCAGCAGTTTCGCCGGGACAGGGCCCATTAAGCAGTACTTC. The encoded protein is CASSFAGTGPIKQYF.

V gene TRBV6-6 combines with J gene TRBJ1-2; TRBD1 agrees at 7 bases. The germline CDR1 and CDR2 sequences are MNHNY and SVGAGI (reference sequence). This CDR3 comprises 14 residues. V lost 5 bases, J lost 7 bases, and 10 bases stayed unmatched. This chain's CDR3 is CASSRTDREGGYTF. The CDR3 coding sequence is TGTGCCAGCAGTAGGACCGACAGGGAGGGTGGCTACACCTTC.

The chain is built from TRBV7-2 and TRBJ2-2, with a tentative D call TRBD1 (6 bases). The CDR3 runs to 16 residues. Trimming took 5 bases from V and 0 from J, leaving 13 bases between them. Per the germline V gene, CDR1 is SGHTA and CDR2 is FQGNSA. This chain's CDR3 is CASSPRGGANTGELFF. DNA of the CDR3: TGTGCCAGCAGCCCTCGTGGGGGCGCGAACACCGGGGAGCTGTTTTTT.

This chain links TRBV9 with TRBJ2-5; 11 positions match TRBD2. The CDR3 runs to 17 residues. Germline V gene sequence: CDR1 SGDLS, CDR2 YYNGEE. Unmatched junction bases numbered 12, after V lost 3 bases and J lost 5 bases. CDR3 sequence (DNA): TGTGCCAGCAGCGGAGGGACTAGCGGAGCCAGGGGGGAGACCCAGTACTTC. Translating gives CASSGGTSGARGETQYF. Variable domain in full (rest from reference TRBV9 and TRBJ2-5): DSGVTQTPKHLITATGQRVTLRCSPRSGDLSVYWYQQSLDQGLQFLIQYYNGEERAKGNILERFSAQQFPDLHSELNLSSLELGDSALYFCASSGGTSGARGETQYFGPGTRLLVL.

The chain is built from TRBV19 and TRBJ2-1; D is unresolved. The CDR3 is 13 residues long. Germline CDR1 is LNHDA and CDR2 is SQIVND (reference sequence). Between the trimmed V and J ends, which lost 3 bases and 5 bases, there was a span of 8 bases. The CDR3 here is CASSIGPNNEQFF. The DNA of the CDR3 is TGTGCCAGTAGTATCGGGCCAAACAATGAGCAGTTCTTC.

The chain carries TRBV2 and TRBJ2-5; 13 bases are a match to TRBD2. Losses at the gene ends were 8 bases for V and 1 base for J; bases not matched to a gene: 10. Germline CDR1 reads SNHLY; CDR2 reads FYNNEI. The CDR3 sequence is 17 residues long. Here the CDR3 reads CASLGTSGIWSQETQYF. In DNA form, the CDR3 reads TGTGCCAGCCTGGGGACTAGCGGGATATGGAGCCAAGAGACCCAGTACTTC.

The chain uses TRBV14 and TRBJ2-1; 12 positions match TRBD2. The V gene's germline CDR1 is SGHDN and CDR2 FVKESK. The CDR3 is made up of 16 amino acids. Losses at the gene ends were 3 bases for V and 7 bases for J; bases not matched to a gene: 7. CDR3 sequence: CASSQRLAGAGNEQFF. The CDR3 region has the DNA TGTGCCAGCAGCCAGCGACTAGCGGGAGCTGGAAATGAGCAGTTCTTC.